This is a list of T cell receptor beta chains from one sample in a study of blood T cell repertoires in COVID-19. Clones were sequenced by immunoSEQ multiplex PCR, and TCRdb holds only the in-frame ones, with some missing. In the table there are about 140,000 clones, over 80% of which are singletons. Sequencing was performed on peripheral blood. The receptors originated from a human donor in a cohort sampled during active COVID-19. Each CDR3 is given with its conserved first and last residue.

v_call	j_call	cdr3_aa
TRBV5-4	TRBJ1-1	CASSREQGITEAFF
TRBV7-2	TRBJ1-3	CASSKTQRDTKGNTIYF
TRBV6-1	TRBJ1-3	CASSDQVISGNTIYF
TRBV9	TRBJ1-3	CASSPSQGAKGNTIYF
TRBV5-1	TRBJ2-7	CASSLVLAGEGQYF
TRBV27	TRBJ2-3	CASRKTRRDTQYF
TRBV7-2	TRBJ2-7	CASSPQGLIGYEQYF
TRBV6-5	TRBJ1-6	CASSYSGTGTSPLHF
TRBV28	TRBJ2-5	CASSRSPVQETQYF
TRBV6-2/TRBV6-3	TRBJ2-7	CASSLTSGSVGSYEQYF
TRBV12-3/TRBV12-4	TRBJ1-2	CASRFTGGGYTF
TRBV5-1	TRBJ2-3	CASAEGWNTDTQYF
TRBV7-2	TRBJ1-1	CASSLQWTGGEAFF
TRBV28	TRBJ2-7	CASRRRGAKYEQYF
TRBV5-8	TRBJ2-1	CASSSLGGQLIYNEQFF
TRBV2	TRBJ2-1	CASRQGLALGEQFF
TRBV18	TRBJ2-7	CASATGNVYEQYF
TRBV3-1/TRBV3-2	TRBJ2-7	CASSSSSGQSEQYF
TRBV6-5	TRBJ2-7	CASRGWDYEQYF
TRBV9	TRBJ1-2	CASSVADYGYTF
TRBV20-1	TRBJ2-3	CSASTGLAGGDTQYF
TRBV7-9	TRBJ1-2	CASSFGQTKPYGYTF
TRBV5-1	TRBJ2-3	CASSVGQGYTDTQYF
TRBV19	TRBJ2-3	CASSIGQGSIDTQYF
TRBV6-5	TRBJ2-7	CASSTQTYEQYF